This T cell receptor (beta chain) was found in a study of post-analysis software for immune sequencing data. Unique molecular identifiers had been added to the TCR beta cDNA libraries. From the PCR reads, TCRdb called clonotypes with MiXCR, one entry per CDR3 protein. The sample gives about 460,000 distinct CDR3 sequences, over 35% of which show up once; 9.5% to 13% is in the top ten. Sequences were obtained from blood. The source of this sequence is a girl aged 5-17 years with multiple sclerosis.

The CDR3 region is CSARELAGSKETQYF. As DNA, the CDR3 is TGCAGTGCTAGGGAACTAGCGGGATCAAAAGAGACCCAGTACTTC. The chain recombines TRBV20-1 with TRBJ2-5; 10 nucleotides align to TRBD2. V shed 3 bases and J 3 bases; nucleotides not matched to a gene: 7. The CDR3 is 15 residues long. Germline-derived CDR1 and CDR2 are DFQATT and SNEGSKA (reference sequence).